This T cell receptor (beta chain) was recovered during a study of cytomegalovirus exposure and HLA in healthy donors. Findings and limits, study-wide: V- and J-gene trimming in TCR beta was tied to a missense DCLRE1C variant by an analysis performed later.

The PCR ran on 60 Vbeta and 13 Jbeta primers. Per the authors' pipeline: Later analysis identified tens of millions of unique TCR beta chains, about 10 million shared. This table comes from immunoSEQ multiplex PCR, and its TCRdb copy is limited to in-frame clones, with some not included. V and J calls and clone size are given by that table; D and trimming were obtained from the DNA. The repertoire holds 89,000 or so clones, 70% to 75% seen once, with more than 3.5% in the top ten. Germline V CDR1 and CDR2: SGHRS, YFSETQ. The CDR3 is made up of 14 amino acids. The germline V and J ends were trimmed by 0 bases and 4 bases, with 10 bases remaining between them. Of note for this clone: Its antigen is still unknown.

Nominally healthy donors provided the samples, though records likely missed some immune exposures. The sample consisted of PBMCs. The clonotype comes from a man between 60 and 70 years old in good health and CMV-seronegative. The genes are TRBV5-1 and TRBJ1-1; a weak D match, TRBD1 (6 bases). CDR3 in amino acids: CASSLGDTRTEAFF. CDR3 coding DNA: TGCGCCAGCAGCTTGGGGGACACCCGCACTGAAGCTTTCTTT.